Listed here are 28 T cell receptor beta chains from one sample, sequenced in a study of CD8 T cells in ankylosing spondylitis. TCRdb passed the 5' RACE reads through MiXCR, listing each CDR3 protein once. The sample lists approximately 100,000 distinct CDR3 sequences; almost 8.5% were seen once. The sample comprised blood, either unsorted or a sorted T cell fraction (not recorded which). The receptors were sampled from a male donor with ankylosing spondylitis or in good health (not recorded which).

This clonotype was counted only a few times. The gene calls are TRBV7-2 and TRBJ2-5, with 8 bases fitting TRBD2. CDR1 SGHTA and CDR2 FQGNSA come from the germline V gene. This CDR3 has 14 residues. V shed 3 bases and J 5 bases; nucleotides not matched to a gene: 5. CDR3 in amino acids: CASSFGGAVETQYF. The CDR3 coding sequence is TGTGCCAGCAGCTTCGGGGGGGCGGTTGAGACCCAGTACTTC.

The sample holds many counts of this clonotype. The chain employs TRBV20-1 and TRBJ1-5; D not resolved. CDR1 DFQATT and CDR2 SNEGSKA come from the germline V gene (reference sequence). V dropped 3 bases and J dropped 5 bases, with 11 bases sitting between them. The CDR3 spans 13 residues. CDR3 coding DNA: TGCAGTGCTAGTAAGGGCCCGGATCAGCCCCAGCATTTT. Translating it yields CSASKGPDQPQHF.

Ten or more counts support this clonotype. The genes are TRBV6-6 and TRBJ1-5; D gene unclear. Germline loops: CDR1 MNHNY, CDR2 SVGAGI (reference sequence). This CDR3 has 16 residues. The V and J ends lost 2 bases and 0 bases respectively, with 11 bases between them. The CDR3 sequence: CASSYGSAYSNQPQHF. In DNA, the CDR3 is TGTGCCAGCAGTTACGGGTCAGCATATAGCAATCAGCCCCAGCATTTT.

In this sample, this clonotype turned up many times. J is TRBJ2-2 and V is TRBV7-9; D ambiguous. Germline lookup yields CDR1 SEHNR and CDR2 FQNEAQ (reference sequence). Between the trimmed V and J ends, which lost 2 bases and 6 bases, there was a span of 10 bases. This CDR3 region has 14 residues. The CDR3, as DNA: TGTGCCAGCAGCTTAAGACTGAAGCCCGGGGAGCTGTTTTTT. It codes for CASSLRLKPGELFF. Full variable domain (rest looked up from reference TRBV7-9 and TRBJ2-2): DTGVSQNPRHKITKRGQNVTFRCDPISEHNRLYWYRQTLGQGPEFLTYFQNEAQLEKSRLLSDRFSAERPKGSFSTLEIQRTEQGDSAMYLCASSLRLKPGELFFGEGSRLTVL.

At least ten counts were recorded for this clonotype. This chain connects TRBV4-3 to TRBJ2-3; no clear D. The CDR3 extends over 15 amino acids. Deletions cut 0 bases from V and 5 bases from J, with 12 bases between. Germline V CDR1 and CDR2: LGHNA, YSLEER. The CDR3 reads CASSQDWNSLDTQYF. In DNA, the CDR3 is TGCGCCAGCAGCCAAGATTGGAATTCGTTAGATACGCAGTATTTT.

This clonotype was recorded many times. The genes are TRBV29-1 and TRBJ1-5, with TRBD1 matching over 11 bases. This CDR3 is built from 13 residues. Per germline, CDR1 SQVTM and CDR2 ANQGSEA. The V gene end was trimmed by 6 bases and the J gene end by 4 bases; junction bases not matched to a gene: 2. The CDR3 DNA reads TGCAGCGTGGGACAGGGGGTAAATCAGCCCCAGCATTTT. Amino acids: CSVGQGVNQPQHF. The full variable domain, completed using reference TRBV29-1 and TRBJ1-5, is SAVISQKPSRDICQRGTSLTIQCQVDSQVTMMFWYRQQPGQSLTLIATANQGSEATYESGFVIDKFPISRPNLTFSTLTVSNMSPEDSSIYLCSVGQGVNQPQHFGDGTRLSIL.

This clonotype has a count of ten or more. This rearrangement joins TRBV5-1 to TRBJ1-6; TRBD1 aligns across 11 bases. CDR1 is SGHRS and CDR2 is YFSETQ in the germline V gene. The V and J ends lost 2 bases and 6 bases, in that order; junction bases with no gene match: 4. This CDR3 has 16 amino acids. The CDR3 sequence: CASSFGQGASNSPLHF. CDR3 DNA sequence: TGCGCCAGCAGCTTTGGACAGGGGGCGTCTAATTCACCCCTCCACTTT.

This clonotype was found a few times. The chain is built from TRBV21-1 and TRBJ2-7; TRBD1 was called by the table and not checked on the DNA. TRBV21-1 has pseudogene status. This CDR3 has 15 residues. CDR3 coding DNA: TGTGCCAGCTACGGAACTCGCCCGACCTCCTACGAGCAGTACTTC. Translation: CASYGTRPTSYEQYF.

This clonotype was detected ten times or more. The genes are TRBV29-1 and TRBJ2-3; no clear D gene. The CDR3 extends over 13 amino acids. V lost 5 bases and J 4 bases, leaving 13 bases between the germline ends. The germline CDR1 and CDR2 sequences are SQVTM and ANQGSEA. CDR3 sequence: CSVPTWVADTQYF. CDR3 in DNA: TGCAGCGTTCCTACGTGGGTCGCAGATACGCAGTATTTT.

The chain carries TRBV2 and TRBJ2-5, with D perhaps matching TRBD2 (6 bases). Germline CDR1 is SNHLY and CDR2 is FYNNEI. This CDR3 comprises 14 residues. V was clipped by 6 bases and J by 3 bases, with 14 bases between them. CDR3 region: CASRTGTYKETQYF. Here the CDR3 DNA reads TGTGCCAGCAGAACCGGGACTTATAAAGAGACCCAGTACTTC.

The genes are TRBV7-9 and TRBJ1-3; possible D gene TRBD1, 5 bases. The length of the CDR3 is 14 residues. Trimming removed 7 bases at V and 5 bases at J, with 15 bases between. From germline, CDR1 is SEHNR and CDR2 FQNEAQ (reference sequence). The CDR3 DNA sequence: TGTGCCAGCAACCTCAATAGGGGAAGAAACACCATATATTTT. Its translation is CASNLNRGRNTIYF.

The sample holds many counts of this clonotype. The junction shows a germline mismatch at one end, possibly a read error. This rearrangement joins TRBV12-3 or TRBV12-4 to TRBJ2-1; 9 bases align to TRBD2. This CDR3 has 14 residues. The CDR3 loop reads CASSLGTSYHEQFF. The CDR3 bases are TGTGCCAGCAGTTTGGGGACTAGCTACCATGAGCAGTTCTTC.

This clonotype has at least ten counts. V usage is TRBV24-1 and J usage is TRBJ2-4; D call uncertain. CDR1 KGHDR and CDR2 SFDVKD come from the germline V gene. The V gene lost 4 bases and the J gene lost 6 bases, with 15 bases spanning the gap. This CDR3 is 15 amino acids long. Here the CDR3 reads CATSESGPAGNIQYF. The CDR3 DNA sequence: TGTGCCACCAGTGAGTCCGGCCCCGCAGGAAACATTCAGTACTTC.

The rearrangement joins TRBV2 to TRBJ2-3; D gene uncertain. CDR3 length: 14 residues. The germline V and J ends were trimmed by 2 bases and 4 bases, with 10 bases remaining between them. Germline V CDR1 and CDR2: SNHLY, FYNNEI. The CDR3 nucleotides are TGTGCCAGCAGTGAACACCCCGAACCAGATACGCAGTATTTT. Residues: CASSEHPEPDTQYF.

This clonotype was found many times. This rearrangement joins TRBV4-3 to TRBJ1-1; D uncertain. Trimming cost V 4 bases and J 1 base, with 13 bases left between them. Germline CDR1 is LGHNA and CDR2 is YSLEER. This CDR3 spans 15 amino acids. In DNA form, the CDR3 reads TGCGCCAGCAGCCTCACGCTGGAGGGGAACACTGAAGCTTTCTTT. Protein sequence: CASSLTLEGNTEAFF.

This clonotype was recorded many times. This sequence joins TRBV20-1 and TRBJ1-2, with 7 bases matching TRBD1. Germline V lookup: CDR1 DFQATT, CDR2 SNEGSKA (reference sequence). CDR3 length: 15 amino acids. V was pared by 5 bases and J by 0 bases, with 9 bases of the junction left unmatched. Here the CDR3 reads CSAYTPGQPNYGYTF. CDR3 bases: TGCAGTGCTTACACCCCGGGACAGCCTAACTATGGCTACACCTTC.

With respect to this clonotype: At one end, the junction sequence differs from germline, possibly due to a read error. This rearrangement joins TRBV28 to TRBJ1-5; 7 bases fit TRBD1. Germline CDR1 MDHEN, CDR2 SYDVKM. The CDR3 runs to 15 residues. CDR3 residues: CVSRPTGERNRPQHF. CDR3 sequence (DNA): TGTGTCAGCAGGCCCACAGGGGAAAGGAATCGGCCCCAGCATTTT.

There are many counts of this clonotype. The CDR3 coding sequence is TGTGCCAGCAGTGATAGTGGGCAAGAGACCCAGTACTTC. Amino acids: CASSDSGQETQYF. The chain combines TRBV2 with TRBJ2-5; D remains ambiguous. The germline V and J ends were trimmed by 3 bases and 2 bases, with 7 bases remaining between them. The CDR3 runs 13 residues. Germline values: CDR1 SNHLY, CDR2 FYNNEI.

This clonotype showed up many times. The V call is TRBV3-1, the J call TRBJ2-3; 9 nucleotides line up with TRBD2. Unmatched junction bases numbered 10, after V lost 9 bases and J lost 0 bases. The germline V gene has CDR1 LGHDT and CDR2 YNNKEL (reference sequence). The CDR3 is made up of 16 amino acids. CDR3 nucleotide sequence: TGTGCCAGTACCTCGGGCGGGGGGGCTAGCACAGATACGCAGTATTTT. It is translated as CASTSGGGASTDTQYF.

This chain connects TRBV14 to TRBJ2-1; perhaps TRBD2 as D (7 bases). Germline CDR1 is SGHDN and CDR2 is FVKESK. V was cut by 4 bases and J by 8 bases, with 21 bases left in between. The length of the CDR3 is 16 residues. The CDR3 nucleotides read TGTGCCAGCAGCCCCTTCCCAATGGGGGGGCGGGATGAGCAGTTCTTC. Its protein product is CASSPFPMGGRDEQFF.

This clonotype was seen many times. The chain links TRBV20-1 to TRBJ1-1; 9 bases match TRBD1. The CDR3 extends over 14 amino acids. Germline V gives CDR1 DFQATT, CDR2 SNEGSKA (reference sequence). V trimming: 2 bases; J trimming: 5 bases; junction bases outside the gene matches: 6. Here the CDR3 reads CSARRTGGGTEAFF. The CDR3 region has the DNA TGCAGTGCTAGAAGAACAGGGGGCGGGACTGAAGCTTTCTTT.

This clonotype was recorded at least ten times. This rearrangement joins TRBV5-1 to TRBJ2-5, with TRBD2 matching 7 bases. The CDR3 extends over 15 amino acids. After removal of 2 bases from V and 2 bases from J, the junction contained 6 bases not matched to a gene. The germline V gene has CDR1 SGHRS and CDR2 YFSETQ. The CDR3 protein is CASSFGGRDQETQYF. CDR3 in DNA: TGCGCCAGCAGCTTCGGAGGGAGGGATCAAGAGACCCAGTACTTC.

This clonotype occurred a few times. V gene TRBV5-5 combines with J gene TRBJ1-1, with no clear D. Germline V gene data show CDR1 as SGHKS and CDR2 as YYEKEE (reference sequence). The germline V and J ends were trimmed by 1 base and 0 bases, with 4 bases remaining between them. CDR3 length: 13 amino acids. This CDR3 reads CASSLPLNTEAFF. As DNA, the CDR3 is TGTGCCAGCAGCTTGCCCTTGAACACTGAAGCTTTCTTT.

This clonotype was detected only a few times. The chain joins TRBV29-1 to TRBJ1-1; the D gene is possibly TRBD1 (5 bases). CDR1 SQVTM and CDR2 ANQGSEA come from the germline V gene. Trimming took 3 bases from V and 3 from J, leaving 11 bases between them. The CDR3 consists of 13 residues. CDR3 amino acids: CSVDGWGDTEAFF. The CDR3 bases are TGCAGCGTTGATGGTTGGGGCGACACTGAAGCTTTCTTT.

This clonotype has at least ten counts. The J gene is TRBJ2-7, the V gene TRBV5-1; D possibly matches TRBD1 or TRBD2 (5 bases each). The V and J ends lost 4 bases and 1 base respectively, with 12 bases between them. The CDR3 consists of 14 residues. Germline lookup yields CDR1 SGHRS and CDR2 YFSETQ. The chain's CDR3 is CASSRDGRSYEQYF. Written as DNA, the CDR3 is TGCGCCAGCAGCAGGGACGGGCGATCCTACGAGCAGTACTTC.

Regarding this clonotype: An end of the junction differs from the germline gene, which may be a read error. V and J are TRBV6-1 and TRBJ2-1; D perhaps matches TRBD2 (6 bases). The CDR3 covers 16 residues. Germline assignment: CDR1 MNHNS and CDR2 SASEGT. The chain's CDR3 is CASTATRMSSYTEQFF. CDR3 DNA sequence: TGCGCCAGCACCGCGACTAGGATGAGCTCCTACACTGAGCAGTTCTTC.

The V gene is TRBV28, the J gene TRBJ2-3; 10 bases map to TRBD1. In germline, CDR1 is MDHEN, CDR2 SYDVKM. Unmatched junction bases numbered 9, after V lost 8 bases and J lost 4 bases. The CDR3 length is 15 residues. In nucleotides, the CDR3 is TGTGCCAGCGACCTACGGACAGGGGGATCAGATACGCAGTATTTT. Residues: CASDLRTGGSDTQYF. Drawing the rest from reference TRBV28 and TRBJ2-3, the complete variable domain is DVKVTQSSRYLVKRTGEKVFLECVQDMDHENMFWYRQDPGLGLRLIYFSYDVKMKEKGDIPEGYSVSREKKERFSLILESASTNQTSMYLCASDLRTGGSDTQYFGPGTRLTVL.

Of note for this clonotype: This may stem from a read error, because a much larger clone lies one nucleotide away. The chain uses TRBV5-8 and TRBJ2-5; D call uncertain. The CDR3 loop spans 15 amino acids. The V and J ends lost 10 bases and 2 bases respectively, with 21 bases between them. CDR1 SGHTS and CDR2 YDEGEE come from the germline V gene. CDR3 sequence: CAGTGLGRIQETQYF. CDR3 DNA sequence: TGTGCCGGCACTGGTCTTGGGCGGATACAAGAGACCCAGTACTTC.